Below, 19 T cell receptor beta chains from the same sample are listed, as sequenced in a study of Graves' ophthalmopathy and Graves' hyperthyroidism listed by TCRdb under 2018. The sample was run on an Illumina HiSeq 2000. TCR beta CDR3 regions were amplified from RNA transcripts for repertoire sequencing. HTBI primers and the Qiagen OneStep RT-PCR kit were used in a first-round RT-PCR, which was followed by a second-round multiplex PCR, size selection and purification. TCRdb reworked the public reads: Q25 trimming with fastp, MiXCR clone assembly, productive beta chains retained. Rows merge per CDR3 protein into single entries with the most common DNA and genes. The sample table lists 300,000 or so distinct CDR3 sequences, roughly 16% of them with a count of one. The top ten clonotypes cover 9% to 15% of the sample. The sample taken for sequencing was peripheral blood. Receptors originate from an adult man with Graves' ophthalmopathy.

This clonotype was recorded at least ten times. This chain links TRBV7-9 with TRBJ2-5, with TRBD1 as a possible D gene (6 bases). Trimming removed 0 bases at V and 4 bases at J, with 9 bases between. Germline V gene sequence: CDR1 SEHNR, CDR2 FQNEAQ (reference sequence). The CDR3 has 14 residues. CDR3 in DNA: TGTGCCAGCAGCTTAGCGGGGGCAGCAGAGACCCAGTACTTC. As protein: CASSLAGAAETQYF.

There are many counts of this clonotype. This chain links TRBV3-1 with TRBJ1-6, with 7 positions matching TRBD1. The V gene's germline CDR1 is LGHDT and CDR2 YNNKEL (reference sequence). The CDR3 totals 15 residues. The junction had 7 bases not matched to a gene; V was cut back by 4 bases and J by 7 bases. This CDR3 reads CASSPLTGSNSPLHF. Here the CDR3 DNA reads TGTGCCAGCAGCCCATTGACAGGGTCCAATTCACCCCTCCACTTT.

This clonotype was recorded at least ten times. J is TRBJ2-3 and V is TRBV18; a weak D match, TRBD1 (5 bases). CDR1 is KGHSH, CDR2 LQKENI, per germline. Deletions cut 2 bases from V and 6 bases from J, with 15 bases between. The CDR3 totals 15 residues. The CDR3 reads CASSPKGLVTDTQYF. The CDR3 DNA is TGTGCCAGCTCACCAAAGGGGCTAGTCACGGATACGCAGTATTTT.

This clonotype was seen many times. The chain carries TRBV9 and TRBJ2-5, with a tentative D call TRBD1 (6 bases). Germline V CDR1 and CDR2: SGDLS, YYNGEE. The CDR3 extends over 16 amino acids. Trimming left V 4 bases short and J 4 bases short, with 20 bases between. The CDR3 spells CASSPRVGGRTETQYF. CDR3 DNA sequence: TGTGCCAGCAGCCCGAGGGTTGGGGGCCGAACAGAGACCCAGTACTTC.

Details on this clonotype: At one of its ends the junction is not consistent with the germline gene, which may arise from a read error. The genes are TRBV20-1 and TRBJ1-5; TRBD1 is a possible D gene (6 bases). This CDR3 has 14 residues. The germline V gene encodes CDR1 DFQATT and CDR2 SNEGSKA (reference sequence). The CDR3 region is CSANREARNQPQPF. In DNA form, the CDR3 reads TGCAGTGCGAACAGGGAGGCGCGCAATCAGCCCCAGCCTTTT.

This clonotype showed up many times. V usage is TRBV19 and J usage is TRBJ1-1; D is ambiguous. The CDR3 is made up of 14 amino acids. V was trimmed by 5 bases and J by 2 bases, leaving 12 bases between them. Germline V lookup: CDR1 LNHDA, CDR2 SQIVND (reference sequence). CDR3 protein: CASSGRTPNTEAFF. The CDR3 bases are TGTGCCAGTAGTGGACGGACCCCCAACACTGAAGCTTTCTTT.

The chain joins TRBV6-4 to TRBJ2-7; D gene unclear. Germline-derived CDR1 and CDR2 are MRHNA and SNTAGT. The CDR3 runs to 15 residues. Trimming pared 6 bases from V and 3 bases from J, leaving 18 bases between. The CDR3 nucleotides are TGTGCCAGCAGACAATCAACAGAATACGACTACGAGCAGTACTTC. Residues: CASRQSTEYDYEQYF.

At least ten counts were recorded for this clonotype. A much more abundant neighbour one base away suggests this may be a read error. The chain carries TRBV7-3 and TRBJ2-2; TRBD1 or TRBD2 may be the D gene (5 bases each). Germline V gene lookup returns CDR1 SGHTA and CDR2 FQGTGA. The CDR3 consists of 13 residues. The CDR3 DNA is TGTGCCAGCAGCGGGACCGGGAACGGGGAGCCGTTTTTT. Protein sequence: CASSGTGNGEPFF.

In its sample, this clonotype was seen many times. This rearrangement joins TRBV11-2 to TRBJ2-2; possible D gene TRBD2, 5 bases. In germline, CDR1 is SGHAT, CDR2 FQNNGV. The CDR3 sequence is 18 residues long. Trimming stripped 5 bases from V and 4 bases from J, with 23 bases between. The CDR3: CASSPVGPRRGRTGELFF. DNA of the CDR3: TGTGCCAGCAGCCCCGTGGGCCCCCGTCGGGGTCGCACCGGGGAGCTGTTTTTT.

The sample holds many counts of this clonotype. This chain joins TRBV28 and TRBJ1-1; D gene unclear. The V gene's germline CDR1 is MDHEN and CDR2 SYDVKM. The CDR3 runs 16 residues. Deletions cut 7 bases from V and 5 bases from J, with 23 bases between. CDR3 in DNA: TGTGCCAGCAAGGAGAACGCCCCCGGGGTTGGTACTGAAGCTTTCTTT. Encoded protein: CASKENAPGVGTEAFF.

This clonotype has a single count. The chain recombines TRBV6-2 or TRBV6-3 with TRBJ1-1; 7 bases are a match to TRBD1. Unmatched junction bases numbered 10, after V lost 6 bases and J lost 0 bases. Germline CDR1 and CDR2: MNHEY and SVGEGT. The CDR3 is 16 residues long. The CDR3 protein is CASRIDRDVMNTEAFF. The CDR3 region has the DNA TGTGCCAGCAGAATCGACAGGGATGTGATGAACACTGAAGCTTTCTTT.

This clonotype has a handful of counts. The DNA for the CDR3 is TGTGCCAGCAGCCGCCAACAAGCTGCCACACAAGATGCCCAGTACTTC. This encodes CASSRQQAATQDAQYF. J is TRBJ2-5 and V is TRBV6-2 or TRBV6-3, with no clear D. There are 16 residues in the CDR3. Trimming left V 6 bases short and J 9 bases short, with 26 bases between. Germline CDR1 MNHEY, CDR2 SVGEGT.

This clonotype was seen only a few times. At one boundary the junction diverges from the germline segment, which might be a read error. V is TRBV5-6 and J is TRBJ2-5; 9 bases line up with TRBD1. Germline V gene sequence: CDR1 SGHDT, CDR2 YYEEEE. The CDR3 covers 17 residues. The CDR3 reads CAGSQYSGQGYQETQYF. DNA for the CDR3: TGTGCCGGCAGCCAGTACTCTGGACAGGGGTACCAAGAGACCCAGTACTTC.

This clonotype was recorded many times. The rearrangement joins TRBV4-1 to TRBJ1-5, with a tentative D call TRBD1 (5 bases). Per germline, CDR1 MGHRA and CDR2 YSYEKL. This CDR3 spans 15 amino acids. Trimming left V 0 bases short and J 9 bases short, with 15 bases between. The CDR3 DNA follows: TGCGCCAGCAGCCAAGAACCAGGGCAAGGAGGGCCCCAGCATTTT. It encodes CASSQEPGQGGPQHF.

The chain carries TRBV12-3 or TRBV12-4 and TRBJ1-1; D remains unclear. CDR3 length: 11 amino acids. The ends were cut back, 9 bases at V and 6 bases at J, with 11 bases in the middle. CDR3 residues: CASNRGSEAFF. The CDR3 DNA reads as TGTGCCAGTAACCGAGGGTCTGAAGCTTTCTTT.

This clonotype was seen repeatedly, ten times or more. The CDR3 sequence: CASSLDGRRGSKETQYF. CDR3 nucleotide sequence: TGCGCCAGCAGCTTGGACGGAAGGCGGGGTTCAAAAGAGACCCAGTACTTC. The V call is TRBV5-1, the J call TRBJ2-5, with D perhaps matching TRBD2 (6 bases). The CDR3 loop spans 17 amino acids. With 0 bases removed from V and 3 bases from J, the gap between germline ends came to 18 bases. CDR1 SGHRS and CDR2 YFSETQ come from the germline V gene.

This clonotype occurred many times. The V gene is TRBV6-5, the J gene TRBJ1-1; possible D gene TRBD1, 5 bases. V shed 5 bases and J shed 11 bases, with 15 bases lying between them. The CDR3 has 12 amino acids. The germline V gene has CDR1 MNHEY and CDR2 SVGAGI. DNA of the CDR3: TGTGCCAGCAGTCACCAACAGGCTCGGGCTTTCTTT. The encoded protein is CASSHQQARAFF.

The table lists this clonotype with many counts. The CDR3 loop reads CASSTTGHARGYTF. CDR3 sequence (DNA): TGTGCCAGTAGTACTACAGGGCACGCAAGGGGCTACACCTTC. The J gene is TRBJ1-2, the V gene TRBV19; tentative D call: TRBD1 (6 bases). Looked up from germline, CDR1 is LNHDA and CDR2 is SQIVND (reference sequence). Deletions cut 4 bases from V and 8 bases from J, with 17 bases between. This CDR3 is built from 14 residues.

This clonotype was found many times. This sequence joins TRBV28 and TRBJ2-2; no reliable D call. The CDR3 spans 15 residues. Germline V gives CDR1 MDHEN, CDR2 SYDVKM. The V and J ends lost 5 bases and 5 bases respectively, with 15 bases between them. In DNA, the CDR3 is TGTGCCAGCAGTCCCCCCGCGTCCGGGACCGGGGAGCTGTTTTTT. Translating gives CASSPPASGTGELFF.